The clone carrying this TCR beta chain was picked up a small number of times. The data originate from a study of blood T cell repertoires in COVID-19. Sequenced by immunoSEQ multiplex PCR; TCRdb stores in-frame clones only, minus some. The sample includes 110,000 to 150,000 clones, over 80% of them seen just once. CDR1 is SGHNT and CDR2 is YYREEE in the germline V gene (reference sequence). The CDR3 extends over 14 amino acids. Unmatched junction bases numbered 5, after V lost 0 bases and J lost 7 bases. This sequence joins TRBV5-4 and TRBJ1-2, with 8 bases that match TRBD1. What was sequenced was peripheral blood. This clonotype was obtained from a woman older than 75 with acute or convalescent COVID-19. This CDR3 is CASSLGRGLSGYTF. The CDR3 bases are TGTGCCAGCAGCTTGGGCAGGGGGCTAAGTGGCTACACCTTC. The variable domain in full, completed from reference TRBV5-4 and TRBJ1-2, reads ETGVTQSPTHLIKTRGQQVTLRCSSQSGHNTVSWYQQALGQGPQFIFQYYREEENGRGNFPPRFSGLQFPNYSSELNVNALELDDSALYLCASSLGRGLSGYTFGSGTRLTVV.